Below, 22 T cell receptor beta chains from the same sample are listed, as sequenced in a study of blood T cell repertoires in COVID-19. TCRdb's table, derived via immunoSEQ multiplex PCR, lists solely in-frame clones and lacks some. The sample lists roughly 360,000 clones; roughly four fifths were seen once. The sample was peripheral blood. The receptors come from a human donor with acute or convalescent COVID-19. The donor label of this sample is uncertain.

The rearrangement links TRBV5-5 to TRBJ2-6; D ambiguous. There are 17 residues in the CDR3. V shed 4 bases and J shed 0 bases, with 14 bases lying between them. Germline V gene lookup returns CDR1 SGHKS and CDR2 YYEKEE (reference sequence). CDR3 nucleotides: TGTGCCAGCAGCCCGGGTTTAGGCGTCTCTGGGGCCAACGTCCTGACTTTC. Its protein is CASSPGLGVSGANVLTF.

Details on this clone: Other nucleotide sequences in the sample specify the same CDR3. The chain's CDR3 is CASSPSGGISYYGYTF. The CDR3 nucleotides are TGTGCCAGCAGCCCCTCGGGGGGAATATCTTACTATGGCTACACCTTC. V is TRBV4-2 and J is TRBJ1-2, with D possibly matching TRBD1 (5 bases). V shed 4 bases and J shed 3 bases, with 18 bases lying between them. CDR1 and CDR2 (germline): LGHNA, YNFKEQ. The CDR3 totals 16 residues.

This chain joins TRBV4-1 and TRBJ1-3; 9 nucleotides align to TRBD1. Germline assignment: CDR1 MGHRA and CDR2 YSYEKL. V lost 8 bases, J lost 6 bases, and 8 bases stayed unmatched. The CDR3 runs 14 residues. This chain's CDR3 is CASRDRAISNTIYF. CDR3 nucleotides: TGCGCCAGCCGGGACAGGGCAATCTCAAACACCATATATTTT.

The rearrangement uses TRBV28 and TRBJ1-5; the D gene is possibly TRBD1 (5 bases). V was clipped by 1 base and J by 5 bases, with 21 bases between them. The CDR3 length is 18 residues. Germline-derived CDR1 and CDR2 are MDHEN and SYDVKM. This CDR3 is CASSLSPGLGGMDQPQHF. Here the CDR3 DNA reads TGTGCCAGCAGTTTATCGCCCGGGCTCGGGGGAATGGATCAGCCCCAGCATTTT.

The J gene is TRBJ1-1, the V gene TRBV5-1; unclear D gene. V lost 2 bases to trimming and J lost 0 bases, with 5 bases between them. Germline CDR1 reads SGHRS; CDR2 reads YFSETQ. CDR3 length: 13 amino acids. The DNA for the CDR3 is TGCGCCAGCAGCTTTCAGGTGAACACTGAAGCTTTCTTT. This codes for CASSFQVNTEAFF.

The chain employs TRBV2 and TRBJ2-1; 14 nucleotides align to TRBD2. The CDR3 is 15 amino acids. Germline V lookup: CDR1 SNHLY, CDR2 FYNNEI. V was clipped by 7 bases and J by 6 bases; unmatched bases: 5. The CDR3 DNA reads TGTGCCAGCAATAGACTAGCGGGGGGGCTCAATGAGCAGTTCTTC. Translated, it gives CASNRLAGGLNEQFF.

The rearrangement links TRBV5-1 to TRBJ1-1; D is ambiguous. Between the trimmed V and J ends, which lost 0 bases and 7 bases, there was a span of 7 bases. The germline gives CDR1 SGHRS, CDR2 YFSETQ. CDR3 size: 12 residues. CDR3 in DNA: TGCGCCAGCAGCTTGGGAGTAAATGAAGCTTTCTTT. Translating it yields CASSLGVNEAFF.

The chain couples TRBV7-6 to TRBJ1-1, with no clear D. The germline CDR1 and CDR2 sequences are SGHVS and FNYEAQ. This CDR3 is 15 amino acids long. Trimming removed 1 base from V and 0 bases from J, with 9 bases in between. The chain's CDR3 is CASSLVGSLNTEAFF. The DNA of the CDR3 is TGTGCCAGCAGCTTAGTCGGGTCCTTGAACACTGAAGCTTTCTTT. The full variable domain, completed using reference TRBV7-6 and TRBJ1-1, is GAGVSQSPRYKVTKRGQDVALRCDPISGHVSLYWYRQALGQGPEFLTYFNYEAQQDKSGLPNDRFSAERPEGSISTLTIQRTEQRDSAMYRCASSLVGSLNTEAFFGQGTRLTVV.

The gene calls are TRBV2 and TRBJ1-2, with unresolved D. V was clipped by 8 bases and J by 4 bases, with 20 bases between them. This CDR3 has 15 residues. Germline values: CDR1 SNHLY, CDR2 FYNNEI. The CDR3 sequence: CASRGLDGVLYGYTF. The CDR3 DNA is TGTGCCAGCCGTGGACTCGATGGCGTCCTCTATGGCTACACCTTC.

V is TRBV10-1 and J is TRBJ1-4; TRBD1 agrees at 8 bases. The CDR3 consists of 17 residues. Trimming removed 7 bases from V and 3 bases from J; junction bases left unmatched: 13. Germline-derived CDR1 and CDR2 are WNHNN and SYGVQD (reference sequence). CDR3 DNA: TGCGCCAGCACTGAACTTGGCCGGACAGGGCCTAATGAAAAACTGTTTTTT. Translation: CASTELGRTGPNEKLFF.

This clone came up once. V usage is TRBV12-3 or TRBV12-4 and J usage is TRBJ2-5, with a tentative D call TRBD1 (5 bases). The V gene lost 1 base and the J gene lost 5 bases, with 8 bases spanning the gap. CDR3 length: 13 amino acids. In nucleotides, the CDR3 is TGTGCCAGCAGTTTAGTAAGGGGTGAGACCCAGTACTTC. Amino acids: CASSLVRGETQYF.

The V gene is TRBV7-8, the J gene TRBJ1-2; D unclear. The germline CDR1 and CDR2 sequences are SGHVS and FQNEAQ. Trimming took 3 bases from V and 5 from J, leaving 10 bases between them. CDR3 length equals 13 residues. CDR3 region: CASSLRRSYGYTF. In DNA form, the CDR3 reads TGTGCCAGCAGCTTGAGGAGGTCATATGGCTACACCTTC.

This CDR3 reads CASSQGTGDYGYTF. CDR3 sequence (DNA): TGTGCCAGCAGCCAGGGGACAGGGGACTATGGCTACACCTTC. The gene calls are TRBV9 and TRBJ1-2; TRBD1 matches at 10 bases. Germline CDR1 SGDLS, CDR2 YYNGEE. The V and J ends lost 4 bases and 3 bases, in that order; junction bases with no gene match: 3. The CDR3 is 14 amino acids.

This chain joins TRBV5-1 and TRBJ2-7, with unresolved D. Germline CDR1 and CDR2: SGHRS and YFSETQ. The length of the CDR3 is 11 residues. V was clipped by 3 bases and J by 2 bases, with 3 bases between them. CDR3 sequence reads: CASSSPYEQYF. The CDR3 DNA reads TGCGCCAGCAGCTCTCCCTACGAGCAGTACTTC.

The chain joins TRBV7-9 to TRBJ1-2; TRBD1 aligns across 7 bases. Looked up from germline, CDR1 is SEHNR and CDR2 is FQNEAQ (reference sequence). This CDR3 contains 16 residues. V trimming: 6 bases; J trimming: 5 bases; junction bases outside the gene matches: 15. The CDR3 region is CASSFAGKPGGYGYTF. As DNA, the CDR3 is TGTGCCAGCAGTTTTGCGGGCAAACCAGGGGGGTATGGCTACACCTTC.

This chain joins TRBV28 and TRBJ1-5, with D maybe TRBD1 (5 bases). This CDR3 has 16 residues. Trimming shortened V by 7 bases and J by 4 bases, and 20 bases separated the two germline ends. Germline CDR1 and CDR2: MDHEN and SYDVKM. The CDR3, as DNA: TGTGCCAGCACTAAAAGTAGGGGCAGCCAAAATCAGCCCCAGCATTTT. Protein product: CASTKSRGSQNQPQHF.

This clone was observed a few times. The chain couples TRBV7-8 to TRBJ2-7, with 11 bases fitting TRBD2. J lost 2 bases, V lost 5 bases, and 11 bases had no gene match. The CDR3 runs to 17 residues. Germline CDR1 SGHVS, CDR2 FQNEAQ. The CDR3 sequence is CASSPPGLAGVTYEQYF. The CDR3 nucleotides read TGTGCCAGCAGCCCCCCCGGACTAGCGGGTGTTACCTACGAGCAGTACTTC.

The chain joins TRBV28 to TRBJ1-1, with TRBD1 matching over 7 bases. The junction had 3 bases not matched to a gene; V was cut back by 3 bases and J by 5 bases. The CDR3 runs 13 residues. Germline V gene lookup returns CDR1 MDHEN and CDR2 SYDVKM. CDR3 loop: CASSFNRGTEAFF. Written as DNA, the CDR3 is TGTGCCAGCAGTTTTAACAGGGGTACTGAAGCTTTCTTT.

The chain is built from TRBV18 and TRBJ1-2, with TRBD1 matching over 10 bases. Trimming at V came to 6 bases and at J to 6 bases, leaving 19 bases not matched to a gene. This CDR3 has 18 amino acids. The germline gives CDR1 KGHSH, CDR2 LQKENI. The CDR3 protein is CASSQLPATGGSWDGYTF. CDR3 nucleotides: TGTGCCAGCTCGCAACTTCCGGCGACAGGGGGCAGTTGGGATGGCTACACCTTC.

This rearrangement joins TRBV6-5 to TRBJ2-7, with TRBD2 as a possible D gene (7 bases). The CDR3 runs 15 residues. The germline CDR1 and CDR2 sequences are MNHEY and SVGAGI. With 4 bases removed from V and 2 bases from J, the gap between germline ends came to 15 bases. Here the CDR3 reads CASSWGGAGAYEQYF. As DNA, the CDR3 is TGTGCCAGCAGTTGGGGGGGTGCAGGGGCCTACGAGCAGTACTTC.

The chain carries TRBV3-1 (or the pseudogene TRBV3-2) and TRBJ1-2; TRBD1 matches 7 bases. The CDR3 totals 12 residues. Germline values: CDR1 LGHDT, CDR2 YNNKEL (reference sequence). V lost 8 bases to trimming and J lost 8 bases; unmatched junction nucleotides: 8. Written as DNA, the CDR3 is TGTGCCAGCTCACCAGGGGGATGGGGCTACACCTTC. This encodes CASSPGGWGYTF.

V usage is TRBV6-2 or TRBV6-3 and J usage is TRBJ1-2, with unresolved D. Trimming took off 5 bases at V and 5 bases at J, with 18 bases between the two ends. CDR3 length: 15 amino acids. Per the germline V gene, CDR1 is MNHEY and CDR2 is SVGEGT. CDR3 region: CASSPGSPGLYGYTF. The CDR3 DNA reads as TGTGCCAGCAGTCCCGGCAGCCCAGGCCTATATGGCTACACCTTC.